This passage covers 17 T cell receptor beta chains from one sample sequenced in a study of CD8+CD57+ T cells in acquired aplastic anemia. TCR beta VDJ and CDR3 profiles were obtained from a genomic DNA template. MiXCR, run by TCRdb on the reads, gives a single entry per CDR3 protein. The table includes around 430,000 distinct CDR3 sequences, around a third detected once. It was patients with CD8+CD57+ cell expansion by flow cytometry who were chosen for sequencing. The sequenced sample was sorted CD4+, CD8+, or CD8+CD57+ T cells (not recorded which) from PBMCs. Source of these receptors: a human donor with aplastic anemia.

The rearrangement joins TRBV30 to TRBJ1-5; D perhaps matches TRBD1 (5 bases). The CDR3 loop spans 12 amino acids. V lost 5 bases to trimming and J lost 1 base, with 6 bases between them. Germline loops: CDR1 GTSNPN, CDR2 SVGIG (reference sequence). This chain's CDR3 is CAWGDSNQPQHF. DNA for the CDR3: TGTGCCTGGGGGGACAGCAATCAGCCCCAGCATTTT.

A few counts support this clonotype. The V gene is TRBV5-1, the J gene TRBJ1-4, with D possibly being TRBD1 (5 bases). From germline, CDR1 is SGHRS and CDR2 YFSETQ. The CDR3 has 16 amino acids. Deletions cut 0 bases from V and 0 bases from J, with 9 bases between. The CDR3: CASSLGPGPTNEKLFF. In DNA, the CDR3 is TGCGCCAGCAGCTTGGGGCCAGGGCCAACTAATGAAAAACTGTTTTTT.

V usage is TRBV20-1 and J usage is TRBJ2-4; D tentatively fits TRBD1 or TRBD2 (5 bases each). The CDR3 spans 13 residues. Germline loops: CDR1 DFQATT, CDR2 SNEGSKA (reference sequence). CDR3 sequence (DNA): TGCACTGGCCGCCGAGGGGTCAAAAACATTCAGTACTTC. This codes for CTGRRGVKNIQYF.

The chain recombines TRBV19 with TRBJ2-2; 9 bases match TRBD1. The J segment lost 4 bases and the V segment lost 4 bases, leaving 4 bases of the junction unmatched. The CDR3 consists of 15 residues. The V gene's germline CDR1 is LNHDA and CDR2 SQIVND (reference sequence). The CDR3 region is CASSTGTGTTGELFF. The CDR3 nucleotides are TGTGCCAGTAGTACCGGGACAGGGACCACCGGGGAGCTGTTTTTT.

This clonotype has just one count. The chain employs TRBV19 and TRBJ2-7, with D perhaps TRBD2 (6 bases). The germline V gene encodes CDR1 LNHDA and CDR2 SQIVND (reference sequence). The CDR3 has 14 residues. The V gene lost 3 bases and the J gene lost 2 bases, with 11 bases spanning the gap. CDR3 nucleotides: TGTGCCAGTAGTATTGGAGGGACGACCTACGAGCAGTACTTC. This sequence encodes CASSIGGTTYEQYF. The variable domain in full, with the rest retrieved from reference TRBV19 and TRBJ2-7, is DGGITQSPKYLFRKEGQNVTLSCEQNLNHDAMYWYRQDPGQGLRLIYYSQIVNDFQKGDIAEGYSVSREKKESFPLTVTSAQKNPTAFYLCASSIGGTTYEQYFGPGTRLTVT.

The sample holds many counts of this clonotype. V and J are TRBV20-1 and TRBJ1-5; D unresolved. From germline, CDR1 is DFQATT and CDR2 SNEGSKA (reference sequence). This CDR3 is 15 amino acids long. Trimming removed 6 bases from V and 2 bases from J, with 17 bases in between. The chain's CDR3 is CSAGDRIRGNQPQHF. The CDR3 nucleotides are TGCAGTGCGGGAGACCGGATTAGGGGCAATCAGCCCCAGCATTTT.

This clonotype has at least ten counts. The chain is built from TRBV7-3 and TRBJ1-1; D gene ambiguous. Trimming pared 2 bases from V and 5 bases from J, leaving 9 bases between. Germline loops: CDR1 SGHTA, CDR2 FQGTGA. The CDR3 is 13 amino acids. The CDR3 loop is CASSLGSATEAFF. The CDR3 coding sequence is TGTGCCAGCAGCTTAGGCAGTGCTACTGAAGCTTTCTTT.

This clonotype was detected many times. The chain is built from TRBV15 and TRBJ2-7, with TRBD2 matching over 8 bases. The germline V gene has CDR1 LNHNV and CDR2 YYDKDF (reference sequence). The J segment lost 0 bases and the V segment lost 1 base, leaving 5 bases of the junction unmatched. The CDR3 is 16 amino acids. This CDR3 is CATSRVSGRSSYEQYF. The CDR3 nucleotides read TGTGCCACCAGCAGAGTGAGCGGGAGATCCTCCTACGAGCAGTACTTC.

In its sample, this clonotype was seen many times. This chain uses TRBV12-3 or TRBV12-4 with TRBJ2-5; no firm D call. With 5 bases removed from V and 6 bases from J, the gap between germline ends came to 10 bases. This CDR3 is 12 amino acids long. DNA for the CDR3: TGTGCCAGCAGTCAGCCCGGTCAGACCCAGTACTTC. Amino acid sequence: CASSQPGQTQYF.

The DNA of the CDR3 is TGCAGTGCTAGGGGGATCCGGGGGAACACTGAAGCTTTCTTT. Protein: CSARGIRGNTEAFF. The V and J genes are TRBV20-1 and TRBJ1-1; no firm D call. CDR1 and CDR2 from the germline V gene are DFQATT and SNEGSKA (reference sequence). This CDR3 is built from 14 residues. Between the trimmed V and J ends, which lost 3 bases and 1 base, there was a span of 12 bases.

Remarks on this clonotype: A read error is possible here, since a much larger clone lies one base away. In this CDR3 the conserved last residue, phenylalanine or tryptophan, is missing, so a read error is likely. CDR3 protein: CASSIERVSQPQHL. In DNA, the CDR3 is TGTGCCAGTAGTATAGAACGGGTAAGTCAGCCCCAGCATCTT. The chain combines TRBV19 with TRBJ1-5; D ambiguous. This CDR3 is built from 14 residues. The germline V gene encodes CDR1 LNHDA and CDR2 SQIVND (reference sequence). V gave up 0 bases and J gave up 6 bases, with 9 bases separating them.

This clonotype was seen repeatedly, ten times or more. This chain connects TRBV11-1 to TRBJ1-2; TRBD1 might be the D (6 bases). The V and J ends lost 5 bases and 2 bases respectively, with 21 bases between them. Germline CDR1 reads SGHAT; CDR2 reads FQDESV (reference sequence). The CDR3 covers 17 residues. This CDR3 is CASSRAGADPTNYGYTF. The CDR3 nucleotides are TGTGCCAGCAGCCGCGCAGGGGCAGACCCGACCAACTATGGCTACACCTTC. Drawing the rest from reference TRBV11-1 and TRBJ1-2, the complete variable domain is EAEVAQSPRYKITEKSQAVAFWCDPISGHATLYWYRQILGQGPELLVQFQDESVVDDSQLPKDRFSAERLKGVDSTLKIQPAELGDSAMYLCASSRAGADPTNYGYTFGSGTRLTVV.

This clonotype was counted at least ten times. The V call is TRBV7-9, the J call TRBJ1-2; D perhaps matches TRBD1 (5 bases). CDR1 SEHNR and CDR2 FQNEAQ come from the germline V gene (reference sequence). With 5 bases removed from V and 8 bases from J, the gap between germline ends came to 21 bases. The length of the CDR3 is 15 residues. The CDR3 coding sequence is TGTGCCAGCAGCCCTAATCTTGTCGGGACTCAAGGCTACACCTTC. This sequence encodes CASSPNLVGTQGYTF.

CDR3 protein: CALDRADYGYTF. The CDR3 nucleotides are TGTGCCTTGGACCGCGCCGACTATGGCTACACCTTC. V usage is TRBV30 and J usage is TRBJ1-2; D remains ambiguous. In germline, CDR1 is GTSNPN, CDR2 SVGIG (reference sequence). Trimming removed 7 bases at V and 3 bases at J, with 12 bases between. The CDR3 has 12 residues. Full variable domain (remainder filled in from reference TRBV30 and TRBJ1-2): SQTIHQWPATLVQPVGSPLSLECTVEGTSNPNLYWYRQAAGRGLQLLFYSVGIGQISSEVPQNLSASRPQDRQFILSSKKLLLSDSGFYLCALDRADYGYTFGSGTRLTVV.

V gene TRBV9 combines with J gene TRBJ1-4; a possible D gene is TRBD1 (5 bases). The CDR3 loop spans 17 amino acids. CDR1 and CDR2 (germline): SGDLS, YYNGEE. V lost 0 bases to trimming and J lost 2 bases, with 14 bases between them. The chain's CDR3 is CASSVGQGTATNEKLFF. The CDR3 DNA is TGTGCCAGCAGCGTAGGTCAGGGTACCGCTACTAATGAAAAACTGTTTTTT.

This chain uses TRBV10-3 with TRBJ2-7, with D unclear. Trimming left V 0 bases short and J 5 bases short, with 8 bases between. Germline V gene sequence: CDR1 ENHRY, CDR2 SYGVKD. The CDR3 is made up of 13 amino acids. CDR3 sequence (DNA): TGTGCCATCAGTGAGTCCCCCAAGGACGAGCAGTACTTC. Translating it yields CAISESPKDEQYF.

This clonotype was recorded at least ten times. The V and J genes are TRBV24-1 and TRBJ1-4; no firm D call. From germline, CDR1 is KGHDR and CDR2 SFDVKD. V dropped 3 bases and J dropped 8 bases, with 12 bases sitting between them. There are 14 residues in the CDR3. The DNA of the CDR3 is TGTGCCACCAGTGATGGCAGGCAAGGAGAAAAACTGTTTTTT. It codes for CATSDGRQGEKLFF.